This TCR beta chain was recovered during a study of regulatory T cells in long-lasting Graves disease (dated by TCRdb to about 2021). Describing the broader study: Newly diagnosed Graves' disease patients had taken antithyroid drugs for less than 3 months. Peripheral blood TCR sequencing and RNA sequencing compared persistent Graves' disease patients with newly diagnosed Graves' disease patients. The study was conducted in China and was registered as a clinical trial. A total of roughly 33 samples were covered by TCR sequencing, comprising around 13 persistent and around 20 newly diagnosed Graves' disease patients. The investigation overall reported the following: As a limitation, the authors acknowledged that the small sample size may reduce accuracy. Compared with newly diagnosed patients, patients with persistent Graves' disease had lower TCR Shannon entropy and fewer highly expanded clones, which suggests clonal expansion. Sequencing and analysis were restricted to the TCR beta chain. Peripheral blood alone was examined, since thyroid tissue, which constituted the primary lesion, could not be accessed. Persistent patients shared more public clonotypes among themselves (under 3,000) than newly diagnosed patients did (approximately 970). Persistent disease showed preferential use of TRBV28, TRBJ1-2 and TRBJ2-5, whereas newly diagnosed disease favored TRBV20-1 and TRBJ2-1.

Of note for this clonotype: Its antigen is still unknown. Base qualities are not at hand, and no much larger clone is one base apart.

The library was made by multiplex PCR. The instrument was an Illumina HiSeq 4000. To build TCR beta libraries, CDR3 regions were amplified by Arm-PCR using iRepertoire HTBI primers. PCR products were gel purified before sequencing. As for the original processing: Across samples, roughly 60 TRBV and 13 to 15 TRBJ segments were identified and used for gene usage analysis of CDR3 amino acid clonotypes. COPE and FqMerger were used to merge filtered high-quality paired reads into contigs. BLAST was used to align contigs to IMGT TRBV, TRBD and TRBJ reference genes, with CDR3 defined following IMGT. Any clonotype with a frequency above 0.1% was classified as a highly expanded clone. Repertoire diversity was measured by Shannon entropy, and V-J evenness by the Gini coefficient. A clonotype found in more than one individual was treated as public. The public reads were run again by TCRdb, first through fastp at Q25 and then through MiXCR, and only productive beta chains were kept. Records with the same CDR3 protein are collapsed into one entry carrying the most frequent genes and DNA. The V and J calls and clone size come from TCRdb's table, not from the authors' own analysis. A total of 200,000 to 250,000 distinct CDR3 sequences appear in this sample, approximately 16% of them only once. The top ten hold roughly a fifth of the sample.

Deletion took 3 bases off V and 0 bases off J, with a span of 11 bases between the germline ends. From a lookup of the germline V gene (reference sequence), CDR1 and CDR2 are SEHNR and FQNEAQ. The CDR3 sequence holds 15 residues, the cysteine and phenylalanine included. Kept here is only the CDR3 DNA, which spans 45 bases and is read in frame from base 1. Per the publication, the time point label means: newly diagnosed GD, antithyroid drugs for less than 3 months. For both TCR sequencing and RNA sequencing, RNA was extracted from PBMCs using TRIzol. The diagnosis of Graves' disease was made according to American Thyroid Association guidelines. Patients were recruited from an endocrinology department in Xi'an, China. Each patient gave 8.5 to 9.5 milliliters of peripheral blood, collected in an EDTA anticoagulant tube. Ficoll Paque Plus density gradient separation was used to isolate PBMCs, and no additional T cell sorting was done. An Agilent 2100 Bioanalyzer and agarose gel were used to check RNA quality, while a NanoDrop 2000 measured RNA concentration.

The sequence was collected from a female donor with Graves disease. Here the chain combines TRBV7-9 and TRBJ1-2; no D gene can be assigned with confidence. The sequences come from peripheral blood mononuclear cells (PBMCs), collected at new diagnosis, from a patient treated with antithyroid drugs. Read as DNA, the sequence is TGTGCCAGCAGCTTGATCTCCAGGTCTAACTATGGCTACACCTTC. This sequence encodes CASSLISRSNYGYTF.